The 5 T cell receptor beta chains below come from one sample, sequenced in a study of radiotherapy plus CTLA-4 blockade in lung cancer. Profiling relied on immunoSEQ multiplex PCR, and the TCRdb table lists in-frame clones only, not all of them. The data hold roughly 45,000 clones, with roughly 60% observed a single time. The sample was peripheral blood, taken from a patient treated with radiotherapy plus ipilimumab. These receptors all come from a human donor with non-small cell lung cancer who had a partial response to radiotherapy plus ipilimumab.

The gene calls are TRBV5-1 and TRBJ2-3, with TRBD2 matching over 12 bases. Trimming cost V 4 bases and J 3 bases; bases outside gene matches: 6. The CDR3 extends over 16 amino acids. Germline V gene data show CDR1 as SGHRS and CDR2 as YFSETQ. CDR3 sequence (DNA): TGCGCCAGCAGCCCAGGACTAGCGGGGCTGACAGATACGCAGTATTTT. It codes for CASSPGLAGLTDTQYF. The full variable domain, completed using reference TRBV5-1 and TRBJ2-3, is KAGVTQTPRYLIKTRGQQVTLSCSPISGHRSVSWYQQTPGQGLQFLFEYFSETQRNKGNFPGRFSGRQFSNSRSEMNVSTLELGDSALYLCASSPGLAGLTDTQYFGPGTRLTVL.

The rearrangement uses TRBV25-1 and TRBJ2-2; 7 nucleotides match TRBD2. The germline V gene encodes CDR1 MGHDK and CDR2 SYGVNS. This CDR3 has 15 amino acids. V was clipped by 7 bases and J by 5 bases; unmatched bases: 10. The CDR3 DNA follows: TGTGCCAGCACCCCGGGGGGAAGAGGAACCGGGGAGCTGTTTTTT. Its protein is CASTPGGRGTGELFF.

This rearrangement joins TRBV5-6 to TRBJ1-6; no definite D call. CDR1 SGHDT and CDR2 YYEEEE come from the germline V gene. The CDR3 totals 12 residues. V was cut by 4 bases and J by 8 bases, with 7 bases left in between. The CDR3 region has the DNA TGTGCCAGCAGCCAAAATCATTCACCCCTCCACTTT. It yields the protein CASSQNHSPLHF.

CDR3 residues: CASSRVAANTGELFF. The CDR3 DNA reads as TGTGCCAGCTCCCGAGTGGCGGCGAACACCGGGGAGCTGTTTTTT. The chain couples TRBV6-1 to TRBJ2-2; D remains unclear. CDR3 size: 15 residues. The germline V gene encodes CDR1 MNHNS and CDR2 SASEGT. Trimming pared 8 bases from V and 0 bases from J, leaving 13 bases between.

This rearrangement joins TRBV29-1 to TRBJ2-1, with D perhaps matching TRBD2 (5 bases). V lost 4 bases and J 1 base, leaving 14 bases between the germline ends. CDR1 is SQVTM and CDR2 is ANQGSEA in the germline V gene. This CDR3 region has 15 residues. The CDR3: CSVVDPRESYNEQFF. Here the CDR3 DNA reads TGCAGCGTTGTCGACCCGAGGGAGTCCTACAATGAGCAGTTCTTC.